The 17 T cell receptor beta chains below were found in one sample sequenced in a study of cytomegalovirus exposure and HLA in healthy donors. Vbeta (60) and Jbeta (13) primers were used in the PCR. Using immunoSEQ multiplex PCR, the repertoire was profiled, and TCRdb retains in-frame clones only, with some absent. This table holds some 170,000 clones, around 82% found once. Sample: PBMCs. These receptors originate from a man aged 45-65 years in good health and CMV-seropositive.

Worth noting for this clone: One junction end does not reproduce the germline sequence, and a read error may be involved. This CDR3 reads CASSPGSGEEIQYF. The CDR3 DNA follows: TGTGCCAGCAGTCCCGGGAGCGGCGAAGAGATCCAGTACTTC. The chain uses TRBV28 and TRBJ2-5; D perhaps matches TRBD2 (6 bases). The CDR3 is 14 amino acids. Germline V CDR1 and CDR2: MDHEN, SYDVKM.

This clone was seen a handful of times. The V gene is TRBV7-8, the J gene TRBJ2-7; 10 bases are shared with TRBD2. The CDR3 has 15 residues. Looked up from germline, CDR1 is SGHVS and CDR2 is FQNEAQ. Trimming removed 1 base from V and 2 bases from J; junction bases left unmatched: 2. CDR3 sequence (DNA): TGTGCCAGCAGCTTAGGGCTAGCGGGGGCCTACGAGCAGTACTTC. Translated: CASSLGLAGAYEQYF.

The V gene is TRBV7-9, the J gene TRBJ2-5; 7 bases line up with TRBD1. The junction had 10 bases not matched to a gene; V was cut back by 5 bases and J by 4 bases. The CDR3 has 15 amino acids. Per the germline V gene, CDR1 is SEHNR and CDR2 is FQNEAQ (reference sequence). CDR3 region: CASSRATGKGETQYF. CDR3 nucleotide sequence: TGTGCCAGCAGCAGAGCGACAGGGAAGGGAGAGACCCAGTACTTC. The variable domain in full, with the rest retrieved from reference TRBV7-9 and TRBJ2-5, is DTGVSQNPRHKITKRGQNVTFRCDPISEHNRLYWYRQTLGQGPEFLTYFQNEAQLEKSRLLSDRFSAERPKGSFSTLEIQRTEQGDSAMYLCASSRATGKGETQYFGPGTRLLVL.

This clone appeared a single time. J is TRBJ2-2 and V is TRBV4-2; D unclear. The CDR3 is 13 amino acids. V dropped 5 bases and J dropped 4 bases, with 8 bases sitting between them. Germline values: CDR1 LGHNA, CDR2 YNFKEQ. In nucleotides, the CDR3 is TGTGCCAGCAGCGCATCCAGCACCGGGGAGCTGTTTTTT. This gives the protein CASSASSTGELFF.

This chain joins TRBV14 and TRBJ1-3, with D unclear. CDR1 is SGHDN, CDR2 FVKESK, per germline. The CDR3 is 14 residues long. V was cut by 4 bases and J by 0 bases, with 7 bases left in between. CDR3 coding DNA: TGTGCCAGCAGCCCAACTCGCTCTGGAAACACCATATATTTT. Translating gives CASSPTRSGNTIYF.

In its sample, this clone was seen once. CDR3 amino acids: CASSPEGVDNSPLHF. DNA for the CDR3: TGTGCCAGCAGCCCAGAGGGGGTGGATAATTCACCCCTCCACTTT. The chain is built from TRBV6-5 and TRBJ1-6, with D perhaps TRBD1 (6 bases). CDR3 length: 15 residues. Trimming left V 6 bases short and J 5 bases short, with 14 bases between. CDR1 and CDR2 from the germline V gene are MNHEY and SVGAGI.

CDR3 loop: CSVESYNEQFF. CDR3 sequence (DNA): TGCAGCGTTGAGAGCTACAATGAGCAGTTCTTC. The gene calls are TRBV29-1 and TRBJ2-1; D uncertain. V was trimmed by 3 bases and J by 3 bases, leaving 3 bases between them. The CDR3 loop spans 11 amino acids. Looked up from germline, CDR1 is SQVTM and CDR2 is ANQGSEA.

V usage is TRBV7-2 and J usage is TRBJ2-7; TRBD2 matches 14 bases. This CDR3 is 15 amino acids long. The V segment lost 2 bases and the J segment 6 bases; nucleotides outside the gene matches: 3. Germline CDR1 SGHTA, CDR2 FQGNSA. CDR3 in DNA: TGTGCCAGCAGCTTATCGGGGACTAGCGGGAGCGAGCAGTACTTC. It is translated as CASSLSGTSGSEQYF.

The rearrangement links TRBV19 to TRBJ2-3, with TRBD2 matching over 9 bases. The length of the CDR3 is 17 residues. Germline V gives CDR1 LNHDA, CDR2 SQIVND (reference sequence). With 3 bases clipped from V and 4 bases from J, the junction kept 11 bases outside the gene matches. In DNA, the CDR3 is TGTGCCAGTAGTATTCTTTTTGAGCGGGAGGTTGCAGATACGCAGTATTTT. As protein: CASSILFEREVADTQYF.

As DNA, the CDR3 is TGCGCCAGCAGCCGTGACAGTCTCACCATATATTTT. As protein: CASSRDSLTIYF. V usage is TRBV4-3 and J usage is TRBJ1-3; maybe TRBD1 (5 bases). Germline lookup yields CDR1 LGHNA and CDR2 YSLEER. V gave up 4 bases and J gave up 9 bases, with 10 bases separating them. The CDR3 contains 12 residues.

This clone was recorded only once. This sequence joins TRBV5-4 and TRBJ2-2; 10 nucleotides line up with TRBD1. After removal of 0 bases from V and 2 bases from J, the junction contained 1 base not matched to a gene. This CDR3 is built from 16 residues. CDR1 and CDR2 from the germline V gene are SGHNT and YYREEE (reference sequence). As DNA, the CDR3 is TGTGCCAGCAGCTTGGGACAGGGGGCTAACACCGGGGAGCTGTTTTTT. It encodes CASSLGQGANTGELFF.

The chain joins TRBV9 to TRBJ1-2; TRBD1 agrees at 10 bases. The CDR3 is 16 residues long. In germline, CDR1 is SGDLS, CDR2 YYNGEE. V lost 0 bases and J lost 2; bases outside the gene matches: 4. The CDR3 reads CASSVGQGAPNYGYTF. The CDR3 nucleotides read TGTGCCAGCAGCGTAGGACAGGGGGCTCCCAACTATGGCTACACCTTC. The full variable domain, its missing parts supplied by reference TRBV9 and TRBJ1-2, is DSGVTQTPKHLITATGQRVTLRCSPRSGDLSVYWYQQSLDQGLQFLIQYYNGEERAKGNILERFSAQQFPDLHSELNLSSLELGDSALYFCASSVGQGAPNYGYTFGSGTRLTVV.

This sequence joins TRBV7-2 and TRBJ1-2; 8 bases map to TRBD1. V was pared by 5 bases and J by 6 bases, with 5 bases of the junction left unmatched. The CDR3 sequence is 13 residues long. CDR1 SGHTA and CDR2 FQGNSA come from the germline V gene. CDR3 residues: CASSPDRDHGYTF. CDR3 nucleotides: TGTGCCAGCAGCCCGGACAGGGATCATGGCTACACCTTC.

The chain has TRBV6-5 and TRBJ2-2, with TRBD1 as a possible D gene (5 bases). Germline CDR1 MNHEY, CDR2 SVGAGI. The CDR3 covers 16 residues. Trimming took 0 bases from V and 4 from J, leaving 12 bases between them. CDR3 DNA: TGTGCCAGCAGTTACTCGTTTCAGGGAAGCACCGGGGAGCTGTTTTTT. As protein: CASSYSFQGSTGELFF.

CDR3 sequence reads: CASSQPGQTPSNQPQHF. CDR3 bases: TGTGCCAGCAGCCAACCAGGACAAACACCTAGCAATCAGCCCCAGCATTTT. V and J are TRBV28 and TRBJ1-5, with a possible D match to TRBD1 (5 bases). Germline V gives CDR1 MDHEN, CDR2 SYDVKM. There are 17 residues in the CDR3. Trimming took 6 bases from V and 0 from J, leaving 18 bases between them.

In its sample, this clone was seen once. This chain links TRBV7-8 with TRBJ1-1, with TRBD1 matching 8 bases. J lost 4 bases, V lost 7 bases, and 8 bases had no gene match. The CDR3 is made up of 14 amino acids. The V gene's germline CDR1 is SGHVS and CDR2 FQNEAQ. The CDR3 DNA is TGTGCCAGCAACCCAACACAGGGGGGCACTGAAGCTTTCTTT. It codes for CASNPTQGGTEAFF.

The chain recombines TRBV11-2 with TRBJ1-1, with no clear D. With 5 bases removed from V and 1 base from J, the gap between germline ends came to 8 bases. Germline loops: CDR1 SGHAT, CDR2 FQNNGV. The CDR3 is 13 residues long. In DNA, the CDR3 is TGTGCCAGCAGCCTCGGTTGGAACACTGAAGCTTTCTTT. It specifies CASSLGWNTEAFF.